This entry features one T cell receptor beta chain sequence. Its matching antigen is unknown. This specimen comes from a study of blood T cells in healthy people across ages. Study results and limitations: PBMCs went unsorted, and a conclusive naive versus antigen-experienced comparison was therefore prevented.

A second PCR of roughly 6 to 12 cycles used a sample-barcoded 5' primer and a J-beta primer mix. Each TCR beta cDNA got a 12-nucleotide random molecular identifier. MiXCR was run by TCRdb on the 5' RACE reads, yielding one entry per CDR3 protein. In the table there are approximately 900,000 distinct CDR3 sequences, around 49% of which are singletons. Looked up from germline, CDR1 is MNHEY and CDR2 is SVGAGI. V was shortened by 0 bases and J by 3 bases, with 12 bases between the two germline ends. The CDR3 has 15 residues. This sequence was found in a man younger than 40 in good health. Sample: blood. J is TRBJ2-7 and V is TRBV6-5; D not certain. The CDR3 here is CASSYSLRVVYEQYF. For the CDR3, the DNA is TGTGCCAGCAGTTACTCCCTCCGTGTGGTCTACGAGCAGTACTTC.